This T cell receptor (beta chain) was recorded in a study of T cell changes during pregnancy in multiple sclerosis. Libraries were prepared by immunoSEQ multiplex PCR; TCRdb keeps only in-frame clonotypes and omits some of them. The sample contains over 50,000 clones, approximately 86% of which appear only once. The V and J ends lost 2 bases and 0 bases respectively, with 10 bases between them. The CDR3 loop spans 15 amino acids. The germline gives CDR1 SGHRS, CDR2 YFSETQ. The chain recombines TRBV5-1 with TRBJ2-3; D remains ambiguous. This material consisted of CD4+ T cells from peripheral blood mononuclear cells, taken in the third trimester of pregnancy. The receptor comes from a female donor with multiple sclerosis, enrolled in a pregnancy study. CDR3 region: CASSLPTGSTDTQYF. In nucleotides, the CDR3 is TGCGCCAGCAGCTTACCCACGGGTAGCACAGATACGCAGTATTTT.